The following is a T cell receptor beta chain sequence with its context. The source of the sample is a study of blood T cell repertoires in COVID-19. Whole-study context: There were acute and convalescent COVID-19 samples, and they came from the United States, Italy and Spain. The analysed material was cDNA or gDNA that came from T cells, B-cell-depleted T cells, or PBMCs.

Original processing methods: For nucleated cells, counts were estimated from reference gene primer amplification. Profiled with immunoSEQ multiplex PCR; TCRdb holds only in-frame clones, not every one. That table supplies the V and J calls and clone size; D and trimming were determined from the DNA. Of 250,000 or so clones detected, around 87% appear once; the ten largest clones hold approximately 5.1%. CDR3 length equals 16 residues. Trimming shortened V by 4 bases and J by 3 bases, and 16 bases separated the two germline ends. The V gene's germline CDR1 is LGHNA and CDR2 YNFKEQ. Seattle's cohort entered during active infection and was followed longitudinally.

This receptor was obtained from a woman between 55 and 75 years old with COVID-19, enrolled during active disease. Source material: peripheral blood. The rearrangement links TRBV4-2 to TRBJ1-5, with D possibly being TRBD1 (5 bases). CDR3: CASSPQSGGSNQPQHF. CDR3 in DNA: TGTGCCAGCAGCCCCCAGTCCGGGGGTTCCAATCAGCCCCAGCATTTT.